The present T cell receptor (beta chain) was sequenced within a study of blood T cell repertoires in COVID-19. On the study more broadly: Sample material is recorded as cDNA or gDNA derived from T cells, B-cell-depleted T cells, or PBMCs.

Trimming pared 4 bases from V and 9 bases from J, leaving 22 bases between. This CDR3 is 15 amino acids long. Per the germline V gene, CDR1 is SGHDN and CDR2 is FVKESK. Method: immunoSEQ multiplex PCR; TCRdb's copy keeps in-frame clones and lacks some. The table lists roughly 340,000 clones, 89% of them singletons. Seattle-derived patients entered the study during active infection and were followed longitudinally. The source is a woman aged 25 to 45 with COVID-19, enrolled during active disease. The chain joins TRBV14 to TRBJ2-7; D perhaps matches TRBD1 (7 bases). Material for sequencing was peripheral blood. CDR3 DNA: TGTGCCAGCAGCCCTCTGGGGACAGCGGGCTCCCGGCAGTACTTC. Its protein product is CASSPLGTAGSRQYF.